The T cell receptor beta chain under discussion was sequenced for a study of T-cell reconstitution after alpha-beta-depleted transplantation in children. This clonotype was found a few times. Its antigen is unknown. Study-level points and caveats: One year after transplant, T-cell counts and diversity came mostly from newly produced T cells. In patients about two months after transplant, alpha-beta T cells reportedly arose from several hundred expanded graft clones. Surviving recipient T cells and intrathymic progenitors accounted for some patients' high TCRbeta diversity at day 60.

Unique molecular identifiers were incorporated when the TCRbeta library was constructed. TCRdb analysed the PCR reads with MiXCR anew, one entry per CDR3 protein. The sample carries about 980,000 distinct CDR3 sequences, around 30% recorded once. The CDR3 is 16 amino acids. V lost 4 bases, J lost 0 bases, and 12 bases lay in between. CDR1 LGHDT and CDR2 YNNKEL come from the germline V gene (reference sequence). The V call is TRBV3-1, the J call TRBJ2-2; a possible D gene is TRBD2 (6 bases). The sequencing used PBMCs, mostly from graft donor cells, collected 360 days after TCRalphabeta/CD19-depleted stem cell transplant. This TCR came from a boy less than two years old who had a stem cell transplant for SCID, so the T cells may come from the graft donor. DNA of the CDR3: TGTGCCAGCAGCCCCCCTAGCGTCCCGAACACCGGGGAGCTGTTTTTT. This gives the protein CASSPPSVPNTGELFF.